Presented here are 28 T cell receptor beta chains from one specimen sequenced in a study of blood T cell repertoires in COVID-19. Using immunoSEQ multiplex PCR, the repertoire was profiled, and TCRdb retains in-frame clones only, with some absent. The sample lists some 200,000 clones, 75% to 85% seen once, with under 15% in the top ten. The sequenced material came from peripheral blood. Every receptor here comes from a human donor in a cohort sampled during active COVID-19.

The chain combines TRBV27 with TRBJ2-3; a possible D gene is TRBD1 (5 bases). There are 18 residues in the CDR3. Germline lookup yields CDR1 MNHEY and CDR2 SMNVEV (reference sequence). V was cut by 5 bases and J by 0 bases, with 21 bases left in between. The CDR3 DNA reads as TGTGCCAGCAGTCCACCCCTTGACCAGGGCCCCAGCACAGATACGCAGTATTTT. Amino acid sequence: CASSPPLDQGPSTDTQYF.

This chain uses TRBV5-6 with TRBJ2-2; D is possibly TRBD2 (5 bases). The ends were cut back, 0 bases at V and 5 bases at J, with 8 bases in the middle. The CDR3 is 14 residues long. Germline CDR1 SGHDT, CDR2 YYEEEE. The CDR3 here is CASSLEWETGELFF. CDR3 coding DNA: TGTGCCAGCAGCTTGGAGTGGGAGACCGGGGAGCTGTTTTTT.

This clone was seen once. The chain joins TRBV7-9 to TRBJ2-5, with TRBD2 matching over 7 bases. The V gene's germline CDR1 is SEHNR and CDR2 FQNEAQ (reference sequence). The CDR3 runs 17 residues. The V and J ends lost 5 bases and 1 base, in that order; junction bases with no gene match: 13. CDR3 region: CASSPKVGEGLQETQYF. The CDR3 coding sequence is TGTGCCAGCAGCCCCAAGGTGGGGGAGGGCCTCCAAGAGACCCAGTACTTC.

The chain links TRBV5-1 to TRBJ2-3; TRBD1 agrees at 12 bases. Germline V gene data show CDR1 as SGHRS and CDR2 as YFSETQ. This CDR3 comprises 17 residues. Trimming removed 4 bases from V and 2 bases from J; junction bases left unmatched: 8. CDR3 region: CASSRPGQGAPTDTQYF. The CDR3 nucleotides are TGCGCCAGCAGCAGACCGGGACAGGGGGCGCCCACAGATACGCAGTATTTT.

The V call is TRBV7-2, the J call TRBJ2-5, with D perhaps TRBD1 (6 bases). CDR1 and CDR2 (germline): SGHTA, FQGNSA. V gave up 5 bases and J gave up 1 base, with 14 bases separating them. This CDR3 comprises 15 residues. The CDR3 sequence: CASSPYGTLQETQYF. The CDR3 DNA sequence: TGTGCCAGCAGCCCCTACGGGACACTCCAAGAGACCCAGTACTTC.

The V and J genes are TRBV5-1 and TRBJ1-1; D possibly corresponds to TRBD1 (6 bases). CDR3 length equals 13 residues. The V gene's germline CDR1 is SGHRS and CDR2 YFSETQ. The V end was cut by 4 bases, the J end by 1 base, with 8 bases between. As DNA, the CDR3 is TGCGCCAGCAGCCCGGGACAGAACACTGAAGCTTTCTTT. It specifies CASSPGQNTEAFF.

The CDR3 DNA sequence: TGTGCCAGCAGTATTAGACAGGGTGGTGGTGAGCAGTTCTTC. Amino acid sequence: CASSIRQGGGEQFF. V is TRBV27 and J is TRBJ2-1; TRBD1 matches at 7 bases. This CDR3 comprises 14 residues. Trimming removed 5 bases from V and 9 bases from J; junction bases left unmatched: 10. Germline CDR1 MNHEY, CDR2 SMNVEV (reference sequence).

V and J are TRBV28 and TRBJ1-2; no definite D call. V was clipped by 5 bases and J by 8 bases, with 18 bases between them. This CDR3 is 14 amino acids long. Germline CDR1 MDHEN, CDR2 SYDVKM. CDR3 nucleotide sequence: TGTGCCAGCAGTCCCCCAAGGAGGGTAAGCGGCTACACCTTC. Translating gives CASSPPRRVSGYTF.

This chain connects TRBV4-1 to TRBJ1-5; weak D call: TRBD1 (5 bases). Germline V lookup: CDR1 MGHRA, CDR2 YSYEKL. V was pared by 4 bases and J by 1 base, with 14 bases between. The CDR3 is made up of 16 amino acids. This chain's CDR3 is CASSLIDAGSNQPQHF. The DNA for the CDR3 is TGCGCCAGCAGCCTGATCGACGCAGGGAGCAATCAGCCCCAGCATTTT.

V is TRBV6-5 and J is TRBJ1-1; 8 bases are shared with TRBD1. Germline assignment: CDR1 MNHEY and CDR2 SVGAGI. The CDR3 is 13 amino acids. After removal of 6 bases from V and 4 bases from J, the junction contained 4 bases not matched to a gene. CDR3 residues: CASRYQGATEAFF. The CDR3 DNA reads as TGTGCCAGCAGATATCAGGGGGCCACTGAAGCTTTCTTT.

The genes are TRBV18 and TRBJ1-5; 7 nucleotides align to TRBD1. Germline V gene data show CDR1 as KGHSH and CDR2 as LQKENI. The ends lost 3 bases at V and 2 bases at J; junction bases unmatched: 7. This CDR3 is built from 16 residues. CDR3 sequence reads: CASSPGPDRGNQPQHF. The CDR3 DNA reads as TGTGCCAGCTCACCTGGTCCCGACAGGGGCAATCAGCCCCAGCATTTT.

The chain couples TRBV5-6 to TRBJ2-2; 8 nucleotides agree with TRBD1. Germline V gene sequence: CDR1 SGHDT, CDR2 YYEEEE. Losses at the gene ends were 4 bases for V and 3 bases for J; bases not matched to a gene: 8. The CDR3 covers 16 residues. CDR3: CASSATTGVDTGELFF. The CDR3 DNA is TGTGCCAGCAGCGCGACGACAGGGGTTGACACCGGGGAGCTGTTTTTT.

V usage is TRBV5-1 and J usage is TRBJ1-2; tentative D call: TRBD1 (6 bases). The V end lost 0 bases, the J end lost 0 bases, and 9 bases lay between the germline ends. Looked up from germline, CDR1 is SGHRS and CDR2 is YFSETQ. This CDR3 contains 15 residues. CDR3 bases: TGCGCCAGCAGCTTGGCAGGGGAAGCTAACTATGGCTACACCTTC. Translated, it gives CASSLAGEANYGYTF.

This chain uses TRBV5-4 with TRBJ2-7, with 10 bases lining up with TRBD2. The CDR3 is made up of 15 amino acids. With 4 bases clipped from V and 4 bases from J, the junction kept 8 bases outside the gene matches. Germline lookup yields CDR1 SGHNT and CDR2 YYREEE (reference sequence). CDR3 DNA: TGTGCCAGCAGCCCTTCTAGCGGGAGTAGATACGAGCAGTACTTC. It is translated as CASSPSSGSRYEQYF.

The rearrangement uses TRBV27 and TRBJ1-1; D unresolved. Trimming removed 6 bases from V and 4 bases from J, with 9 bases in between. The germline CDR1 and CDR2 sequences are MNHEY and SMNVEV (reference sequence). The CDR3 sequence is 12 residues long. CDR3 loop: CASRKGGTEAFF. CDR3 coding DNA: TGTGCCAGCAGGAAGGGAGGCACTGAAGCTTTCTTT.

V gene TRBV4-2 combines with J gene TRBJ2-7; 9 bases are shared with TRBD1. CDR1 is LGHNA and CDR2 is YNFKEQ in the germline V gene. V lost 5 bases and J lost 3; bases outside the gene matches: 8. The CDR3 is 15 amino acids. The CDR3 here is CASSSEGQGSYEQYF. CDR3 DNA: TGTGCCAGCAGCTCCGAGGGACAGGGAAGCTACGAGCAGTACTTC.

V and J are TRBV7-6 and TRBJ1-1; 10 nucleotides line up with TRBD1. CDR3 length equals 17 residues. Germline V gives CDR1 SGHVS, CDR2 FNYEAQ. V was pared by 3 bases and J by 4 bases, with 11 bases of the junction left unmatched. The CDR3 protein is CASSLGTGAASGTEAFF. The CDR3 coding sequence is TGTGCCAGCAGCTTGGGGACAGGGGCAGCTAGTGGCACTGAAGCTTTCTTT.

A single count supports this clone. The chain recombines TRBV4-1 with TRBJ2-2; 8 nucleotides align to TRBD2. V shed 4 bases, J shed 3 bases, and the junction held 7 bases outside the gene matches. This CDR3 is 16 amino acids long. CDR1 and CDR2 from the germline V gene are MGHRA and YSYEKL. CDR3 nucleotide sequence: TGCGCCAGCAGCCTAGTTGCTAGCGGGTACACCGGGGAGCTGTTTTTT. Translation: CASSLVASGYTGELFF.

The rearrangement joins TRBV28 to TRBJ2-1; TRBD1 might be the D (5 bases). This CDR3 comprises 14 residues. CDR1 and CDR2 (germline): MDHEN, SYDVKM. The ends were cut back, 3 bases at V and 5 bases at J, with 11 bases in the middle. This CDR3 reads CASSLRNRNNEQFF. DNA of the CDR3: TGTGCCAGCAGTTTGCGGAACAGGAACAATGAGCAGTTCTTC.

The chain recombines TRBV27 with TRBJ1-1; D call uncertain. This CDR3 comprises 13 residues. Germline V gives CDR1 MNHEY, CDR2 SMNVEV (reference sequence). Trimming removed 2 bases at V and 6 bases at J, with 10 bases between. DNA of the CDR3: TGTGCCAGCAGTTTAACGCCTGGAGCTGAAGCTTTCTTT. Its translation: CASSLTPGAEAFF.

The CDR3 here is CASSYSRDSSGNTIYF. The CDR3 nucleotides read TGTGCCAGCAGTTACTCCCGGGACAGCTCTGGAAACACCATATATTTT. The genes are TRBV6-5 and TRBJ1-3; 7 bases match TRBD1. Trimming at V came to 0 bases and at J to 0 bases, leaving 2 bases not matched to a gene. Germline CDR1 MNHEY, CDR2 SVGAGI. This CDR3 comprises 16 residues.

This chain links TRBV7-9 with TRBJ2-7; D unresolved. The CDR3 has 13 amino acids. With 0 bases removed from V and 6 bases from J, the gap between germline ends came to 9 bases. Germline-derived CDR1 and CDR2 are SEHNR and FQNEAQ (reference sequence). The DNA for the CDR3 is TGTGCCAGCAGCTTAGCTGGTACGGGCGAGCAGTACTTC. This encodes CASSLAGTGEQYF. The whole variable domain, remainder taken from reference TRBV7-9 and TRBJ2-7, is DTGVSQNPRHKITKRGQNVTFRCDPISEHNRLYWYRQTLGQGPEFLTYFQNEAQLEKSRLLSDRFSAERPKGSFSTLEIQRTEQGDSAMYLCASSLAGTGEQYFGPGTRLTVT.

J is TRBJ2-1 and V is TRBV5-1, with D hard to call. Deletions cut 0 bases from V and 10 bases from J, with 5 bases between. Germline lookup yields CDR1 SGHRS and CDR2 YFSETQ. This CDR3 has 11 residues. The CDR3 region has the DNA TGCGCCAGCAGCTTGGCCCTAGAGCAGTTCTTC. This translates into CASSLALEQFF.

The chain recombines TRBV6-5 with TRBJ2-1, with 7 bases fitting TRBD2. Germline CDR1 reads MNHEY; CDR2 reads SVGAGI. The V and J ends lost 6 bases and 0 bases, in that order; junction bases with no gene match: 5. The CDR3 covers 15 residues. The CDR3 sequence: CASSRDYSSYNEQFF. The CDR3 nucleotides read TGTGCCAGCAGCCGGGACTACAGCTCCTACAATGAGCAGTTCTTC.

The CDR3 bases are TGTGCCAGCAGTTTATGGCTGACGGGGGGGGAGCTGTTTTTT. This gives the protein CASSLWLTGGELFF. This chain links TRBV28 with TRBJ2-2; D might be TRBD2 (5 bases). Trimming cost V 0 bases and J 8 bases, with 10 bases left between them. CDR1 is MDHEN, CDR2 SYDVKM, per germline. There are 14 residues in the CDR3.

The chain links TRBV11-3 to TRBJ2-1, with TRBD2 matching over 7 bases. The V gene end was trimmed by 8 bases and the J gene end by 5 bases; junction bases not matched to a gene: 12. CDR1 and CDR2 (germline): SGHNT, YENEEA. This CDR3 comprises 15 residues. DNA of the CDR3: TGTGCCAGCCCGGGTCTGTCTAGCGGCCACAATGAGCAGTTCTTC. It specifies CASPGLSSGHNEQFF.

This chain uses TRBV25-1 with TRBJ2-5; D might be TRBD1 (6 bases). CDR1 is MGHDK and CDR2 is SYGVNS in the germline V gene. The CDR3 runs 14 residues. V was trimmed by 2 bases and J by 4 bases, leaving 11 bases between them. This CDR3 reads CASSEPNRVETQYF. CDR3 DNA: TGTGCCAGCAGTGAACCAAACAGGGTAGAGACCCAGTACTTC.

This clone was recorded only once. The CDR3: CSASSAAIAYNEQFF. The CDR3 coding sequence is TGCAGTGCTAGTTCAGCGGCAATAGCGTACAATGAGCAGTTCTTC. The chain recombines TRBV20-1 with TRBJ2-1; D perhaps matches TRBD2 (5 bases). With 3 bases removed from V and 4 bases from J, the gap between germline ends came to 16 bases. Germline loops: CDR1 DFQATT, CDR2 SNEGSKA (reference sequence). This CDR3 spans 15 amino acids.